The clone carrying this T cell receptor beta chain has just a few counts. One entry per CDR3 protein, called by TCRdb with MiXCR from the 5' RACE reads. The repertoire has nearly 60,000 distinct CDR3 sequences, more than 3% of them found once; the top ten carry roughly 7%. This sample was taken from a study of neurological immune-mediated disorders. This CDR3 spans 15 amino acids. The V end was cut by 0 bases, the J end by 0 bases, with 8 bases between. Germline CDR1 reads SGHDT; CDR2 reads YYEEEE. The chain recombines TRBV5-6 with TRBJ2-3; D is perhaps TRBD2 (5 bases). The sequence came from a woman in her sixties or seventies with multiple sclerosis. The sequenced sample was PBMCs. The CDR3 DNA follows: TGTGCCAGCAGCTTGGCCGGGGATAGCACAGATACGCAGTATTTT. Translated: CASSLAGDSTDTQYF.